These T cell receptor beta chains were read from a single sample in a study of cytomegalovirus exposure and HLA in healthy donors. Sequencing was performed with immunoSEQ multiplex PCR; in TCRdb, only in-frame clones are kept and a portion is missing. The repertoire holds 150,000 or so clones, with about four fifths as singletons. The specimen was PBMCs. These receptor sequences come from a man between 18 and 35 years old in good health and CMV-seropositive. CDR3s include the opening cysteine and the closing phenylalanine or tryptophan. The D gene is left open where the match is weak. Clone size is given for some rows only: seen once, a few or many times, or a class if the clone is expanded.

TRBV9,TRBJ2-7,-,TRBD2,TGTGCCAGCAGCGTAACGGGAGGGCCAGGAGAGCAGTACTTC,CASSVTGGPGEQYF
TRBV25-1,TRBJ2-7,-,TRBD1,TGTGCCAGCAGTGGTGGGCAGGGGGCGAGACTCTTCAACGAGCAGTACTTC,CASSGGQGARLFNEQYF
TRBV19,TRBJ2-7,once,TRBD1,TGTGCCAGTAGTCCGGGACAGACGACCTCCTACGAGCAGTACTTC,CASSPGQTTSYEQYF
TRBV4-1,TRBJ2-3,-,-,TGCGCCAGCAGCCAAGATCCAGCGGCTAGCACAGATACGCAGTATTTT,CASSQDPAASTDTQYF
TRBV28,TRBJ1-2,-,TRBD1,TGTGCCAGCAGTTTAAGACAGGGTTATGGCTACACCTTC,CASSLRQGYGYTF
TRBV9,TRBJ1-1,-,-,TGTGCCAGCAGCCCCTACAGGGCTAACACTGAAGCTTTCTTT,CASSPYRANTEAFF
TRBV28,TRBJ1-1,-,-,TGTGCCACCTCCCTCCCACGGGTGAACACTGAAGCTTTCTTT,CATSLPRVNTEAFF
TRBV28,TRBJ2-7,-,TRBD2,TGTGCCAGCAGTTTTACATTCCGGACTAGCGGGCCTCTCTCCTACGAGCAGTACTTC,CASSFTFRTSGPLSYEQYF
TRBV28,TRBJ1-1,-,-,TGTGCCAGCAGTCTTCCCCTGCATTACAGAGAGAACACTGAAGCTTTCTTT,CASSLPLHYRENTEAFF
TRBV25-1,TRBJ2-3,-,TRBD2,TGTGCCAGCAGTGAAGGGGCGGGAGGCAATACAGATACGCAGTATTTT,CASSEGAGGNTDTQYF
TRBV27,TRBJ2-3,-,-,TGTGCCGTACTTAGCGGACAAACGGATACGCAGTATTTT,CAVLSGQTDTQYF
TRBV19,TRBJ2-3,-,-,TGTGCCAGTAGTATTCTGGGAGCAGATACGCAGTATTTT,CASSILGADTQYF
TRBV2,TRBJ2-1,-,TRBD1,TGTGCCAGCAGAGTAACAGGGGGCTCCTACAATGAGCAGTTCTTC,CASRVTGGSYNEQFF
TRBV28,TRBJ2-7,-,TRBD2,TGTGCCAGCAGTTATCCGCCTAGCGGGAGGGAGAGAACATACGAGCAGTACTTC,CASSYPPSGRERTYEQYF
TRBV11-2,TRBJ2-7,-,-,TGTGCCAGCAGCTTCAACAGCTACGAGCAGTACTTC,CASSFNSYEQYF
TRBV28,TRBJ2-7,-,-,TGTGCCAGCAGCCCCACCCGGCCCTGGGAGAAAGAGCAGTACTTC,CASSPTRPWEKEQYF
TRBV5-5,TRBJ2-5,-,-,TGTGCCAGCAGCTTTCGCGTCCGGCAAGAGACCCAGTACTTC,CASSFRVRQETQYF
TRBV30,TRBJ1-2,-,-,TGTGCCTGGAGTGAACAGTACTATGGCTACACCTTC,CAWSEQYYGYTF
TRBV4-1,TRBJ2-7,-,TRBD1,TGCGCCAGCAGCCGCCTGACAGGGGCATTTAACGAGCAGTACTTC,CASSRLTGAFNEQYF
TRBV27,TRBJ2-2,-,-,TGTGCCAGCACCTCTGGCACGAACACCGGGGAGCTGTTTTTT,CASTSGTNTGELFF
TRBV19,TRBJ2-3,once,-,TGTGCCAGTAATCCGGGGATCACAGATACGCAGTATTTT,CASNPGITDTQYF
TRBV9,TRBJ2-7,-,TRBD2,TGTGCCAGCAGCGCACATTCAATGACTAGCGGGGACGAGCAGTACTTC,CASSAHSMTSGDEQYF
TRBV28,TRBJ1-1,-,TRBD1,TGTGCCAGCAGTTCGGGACAGGTGAACACTGAAGCTTTCTTT,CASSSGQVNTEAFF
TRBV27,TRBJ1-5,-,-,TGTGCCAGCAGTTTATTTAAGTCGGTAAATCAGCCCCAGCATTTT,CASSLFKSVNQPQHF
TRBV6-5,TRBJ2-7,-,-,TGTGCCAGCAGTTTAAGCGGCGAGCAGTACTTC,CASSLSGEQYF
TRBV7-6,TRBJ2-7,-,-,TGTGCCAGCAGCTCCGCGGAGGGCCAGTACGAGCAGTACTTC,CASSSAEGQYEQYF
TRBV6-6,TRBJ1-4,-,-,TGTGCCAGCACTGCGCAAGGGAGAACAACTAATGAAAAACTGTTTTTT,CASTAQGRTTNEKLFF
TRBV10-3,TRBJ1-2,-,-,TGTGCCATCACTCAGGGTCAGCTTGGCTACACCTTC,CAITQGQLGYTF
TRBV28,TRBJ2-7,-,TRBD1,TGTGCCAGCAGTCCACTGACAGGGGGCAGCTACGAGCAGTACTTC,CASSPLTGGSYEQYF
TRBV14,TRBJ1-2,once,TRBD1,TGTGCCAGCAGCCAGGGACAGCTCCCGGTCGGTGGCTACACCTTC,CASSQGQLPVGGYTF
TRBV27,TRBJ2-7,-,TRBD1,TGTGCCAGCAGTTTCGGGACAGATACCTACGAGCAGTACTTC,CASSFGTDTYEQYF
TRBV29-1,TRBJ1-1,-,-,TGCAGCGTTGGAGTCCAGAGGGAGGCTTTCTTT,CSVGVQREAFF
TRBV6-5,TRBJ2-1,-,-,TGTGCCAGCAGTTACTCGGAGGGGGCAGGTGAGCAGTTCTTC,CASSYSEGAGEQFF
TRBV6-1,TRBJ1-1,few,-,TGTGCCAGCAGGGGTAGCGCGCTGACAACTGAAGCTTTCTTT,CASRGSALTTEAFF
TRBV28,TRBJ2-1,-,TRBD1,TGTGCCTACGGGGACAGGGGGTACAATGAGCAGTTCTTC,CAYGDRGYNEQFF
TRBV6-5,TRBJ2-7,-,-,TGTGCCAGCAGTTACGGGGGCACCTACGAGCAGTACTTC,CASSYGGTYEQYF
TRBV7-6,TRBJ2-7,-,TRBD2,TGTGCCAGCAGCGCAGGACTAGCCCCCCACGAGCAGTACTTC,CASSAGLAPHEQYF
TRBV7-2,TRBJ2-3,-,TRBD1,TGTGCCAGCAGCAGACAGGGGGCAGATACGCAGTATTTT,CASSRQGADTQYF
TRBV5-8,TRBJ1-1,once,-,TGTGCCAGCAGCTTGTATTGGGGACAATCGAACACTGAAGCTTTCTTT,CASSLYWGQSNTEAFF
TRBV18,TRBJ2-1,few,TRBD1,TGTGCCAGCTCCCCTGGACAGGCTACCGCTGAGCAGTTCTTC,CASSPGQATAEQFF
TRBV27,TRBJ1-5,-,-,TGTGCCAGCAGTTTCCCTCATCAGCCCCAGCATTTT,CASSFPHQPQHF
TRBV27,TRBJ2-7,-,TRBD1,TGTGCCAGCAGTTTACAAGGGGGCTCCGAGCAGTACTTC,CASSLQGGSEQYF
TRBV21-1,TRBJ1-2,-,-,TGTGCCAGCAGCAAAGTAGGCAGGGCCCGTAACTATGGCTACACCTTC,CASSKVGRARNYGYTF
TRBV19,TRBJ2-1,few,-,TGTGCCAGTAGCCCTGGCGGCCGGGAGTTCTTC,CASSPGGREFF
TRBV30,TRBJ2-2,once,-,TGTGCCTGGAAGGGGGAGGGAGTCGGCACCGGGGAGCTGTTTTTT,CAWKGEGVGTGELFF
TRBV21-1,TRBJ1-1,-,-,TGTGCCAGACTGCAGGGCAAACACACTGAAGCTTTCTTT,CARLQGKHTEAFF
TRBV28,TRBJ1-5,-,-,TGTGCCAGCACCGTTTTTGAGGGAGGGCTGAGCAATCAGCCCCAGCATTTT,CASTVFEGGLSNQPQHF
TRBV6-5,TRBJ1-2,-,-,TGTGCCAGCAGTTACCCCGGACAGACGAACTATGGCTACACCTTC,CASSYPGQTNYGYTF
TRBV2,TRBJ2-5,once,-,TGTGCCAGCAGTTCGCAAGAGACCCAGTACTTC,CASSSQETQYF
TRBV11-2,TRBJ2-3,few,-,TGTGCCAGCAGCCCTGCGGGGTGGCCCACAGATACGCAGTATTTT,CASSPAGWPTDTQYF
TRBV6-6,TRBJ1-1,-,-,TGTGCCAGCAGTCTACAGGGACCGAACACTGAAGCTTTCTTT,CASSLQGPNTEAFF